This entry concerns a single T cell receptor beta chain. Its antigen remains unknown. The material for each subset, its genomic DNA, was split evenly across several immunoSEQ plates. Replicate PCRs from sorted subsets contained about 0.2 ug DNA, which is some 32,000 T cell genomes. The data were produced by immunoSEQ multiplex PCR, yet TCRdb's version contains in-frame clones alone and is incomplete. The table records roughly 2 million clones, around 96% of them present only once. This record comes from a study of shared clonotypes between healthy human individuals. Turning to the study itself: Researchers assigned three CD4 naive, three CD4 memory, two CD8 naive and one CD8 memory plate to each donor.

Germline CDR1 and CDR2: MNHEY and SVGAGI. Trimming pared 1 base from V and 2 bases from J, leaving 8 bases between. This CDR3 contains 14 residues. Findings of the study overall: Memory subsets generally showed lower estimated richness than naive subsets.

In the naive CD8 group, cells lacked CD45RO and were positively selected for CCR7, so terminally differentiated effector memory CD45RA+ cells were left out. This chain joins TRBV6-5 and TRBJ2-5; D remains unclear. Source material: naive CD8+ T cells sorted from blood. This TCR was recovered from a man aged 18 to 30 in good health. CDR3 residues: CASSYWAGQETQYF. The CDR3 DNA is TGTGCCAGCAGTTACTGGGCAGGTCAAGAGACCCAGTACTTC.